The rows below give T cell receptor beta chains drawn from one sample of a study of PD-1 blockade in classical Hodgkin lymphoma. Sequencing used immunoSEQ multiplex PCR; TCRdb keeps in-frame clones, though not all of them. Here the sample spans 9,000 to 10,000 clones, about nine tenths being singletons. What was sequenced was CD8+ T cells from blood. Receptors originate from a human donor with classical Hodgkin lymphoma. Both conserved end residues are part of each CDR3. Each record gives: clone size, V gene, D gene, J gene, CDR3 DNA, CDR3 protein. The D gene is left open where the match is weak. Not all rows give a size; the values are once, few, many and, for expanded clones, a class.

>-|TRBV10-3|TRBD1|TRBJ1-2
TGTGCCATCAGTGAGTCGGGGACAGGGAAGTCCGATGGCTACACCTTC
CAISESGTGKSDGYTF
>-|TRBV7-9|-|TRBJ2-5
TGTGCCAGCAGCTTAGGCGACGGAGTACAAGAGACCCAGTACTTC
CASSLGDGVQETQYF
>once|TRBV16|TRBD2|TRBJ2-5
TGTGCCAGCAGCAGTAGCGGGAGAGAGACCCAGTACTTC
CASSSSGRETQYF
>-|TRBV7-2|TRBD1|TRBJ1-1
TGTGCCAGCAGCCCAGGGGGTATAAACACTGAAGCTTTCTTT
CASSPGGINTEAFF
>-|TRBV11-2|-|TRBJ2-7
TGTGCCAGCAGCCCCGGTAGAACCTACGAGCAGTACTTC
CASSPGRTYEQYF
>-|TRBV18|-|TRBJ1-5
TGTGCCAGCTCAGATAGGGAAAGCAATCAGCCCCAGCATTTT
CASSDRESNQPQHF
>once|TRBV19|TRBD1|TRBJ2-7
TGTGCCAGTAGTGCGAATCGAATAACTGGGACAGGGGTCTACGAGCAGTACTTC
CASSANRITGTGVYEQYF
>-|TRBV28|-|TRBJ1-2
TGTGCCAGCAGGAACAGGGTAGTGGTCTATGGCTACACCTTC
CASRNRVVVYGYTF
>once|TRBV19|-|TRBJ2-2
TGTGCCAGCGTTTCCGGCGGGGAGCTGTTTTTT
CASVSGGELFF
>once|TRBV29-1|TRBD1|TRBJ1-2
TGCAGCGTCGCAACAGGGGGGCTCGGCTACACCTTC
CSVATGGLGYTF
>-|TRBV28|-|TRBJ1-5
TGTGCCAGCACCCACGTTCCCCCACGAGGGGATGTTAACAATCAGCCCCAGCATTTT
CASTHVPPRGDVNNQPQHF
>-|TRBV27|TRBD2|TRBJ2-5
TGTGCCAGCAGTTTTCTAGCGGGTGGGGTTCAAGAGACCCAGTACTTC
CASSFLAGGVQETQYF
>-|TRBV30|TRBD1|TRBJ1-6
TGTGCCTGGACCCGGGGGGGGACAGAAAATTCACCCCTCCACTTT
CAWTRGGTENSPLHF
>-|TRBV27|-|TRBJ1-1
TGTGCTACAGGAGGGTCCCTGGGCACTGAAGCTTTCTTT
CATGGSLGTEAFF
>-|TRBV6-4|-|TRBJ2-2
TGTGCCAGCAGTTACGGGGACGCGAACACCGGGGAGCTGTTTTTT
CASSYGDANTGELFF
>-|TRBV7-9|-|TRBJ1-1
TGTGCCAGCAGCTATTGGAGGGACAATCATCTTGAAGCTTTCTTT
CASSYWRDNHLEAFF
>-|TRBV28|-|TRBJ2-7
TGTGCCAGCAGTTTATTGGGGGGAGAGAACGAGCAGTACTTC
CASSLLGGENEQYF
>-|TRBV4-1|TRBD2|TRBJ2-2
TGCGCCAGCAGCCAAGTGCGGGGGACCGGGGAGCTGTTTTTT
CASSQVRGTGELFF
>-|TRBV10-2|-|TRBJ1-2
TGCGCCAGCAGTGACCCTATAAAAGCAGGAACCTTCTTGTGTGGCTACACCTTC
CASSDPIKAGTFLCGYTF
>-|TRBV19|TRBD1|TRBJ1-4
TGTGCCAGTAGTCCGCGGGACAGGGTTTATGAAAAACTGTTTTTT
CASSPRDRVYEKLFF
>-|TRBV27|TRBD1|TRBJ2-1
TGTGCCAGCAGTGCGACAGGGAGAGAGCAGTTCTTC
CASSATGREQFF
>once|TRBV27|TRBD1|TRBJ1-1
TGTGCCAGCAGTTCCCAGACAGGGGAGAACACTGAAGCTTTCTTT
CASSSQTGENTEAFF